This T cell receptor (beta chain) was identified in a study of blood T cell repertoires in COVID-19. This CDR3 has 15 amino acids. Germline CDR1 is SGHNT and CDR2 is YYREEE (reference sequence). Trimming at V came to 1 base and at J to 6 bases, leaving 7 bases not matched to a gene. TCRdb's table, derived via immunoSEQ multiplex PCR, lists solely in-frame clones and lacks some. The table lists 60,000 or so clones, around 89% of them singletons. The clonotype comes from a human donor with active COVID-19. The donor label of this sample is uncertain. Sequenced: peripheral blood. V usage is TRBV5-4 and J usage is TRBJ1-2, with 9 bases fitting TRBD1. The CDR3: CASSLSYDRGNGYTF. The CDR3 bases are TGTGCCAGCAGCTTGTCATACGACAGGGGGAATGGCTACACCTTC.